This T cell receptor beta chain was sequenced for a study of blood T cell repertoires in COVID-19. About the research overall: Sites in the United States, Italy and Spain provided acute and convalescent COVID-19 samples. Nucleic acid was either cDNA or gDNA, and it came from T cells, B-cell-depleted T cells, or PBMCs.

The recovered donors of Cohort 3 showed two negative PCRs, clearance, or symptom resolution. Original processing methods: The assay estimated nucleated cells by amplifying reference gene primers. TCRdb's table, derived via immunoSEQ multiplex PCR, lists solely in-frame clones and lacks some. The V and J calls and the clone size are those of that table, but D and trimming were determined from the DNA. This table holds 200,000 to 250,000 clones, 70% to 85% found once. Sequencing was carried out using PBMCs or T cells enriched from blood (not recorded which). The clonotype originates from a woman in her sixties or seventies who had recovered from COVID-19.

Here the CDR3 DNA reads TGTGCCATCAGTGAGTCGACTTTTTTAGGGGATCAGCCCCAGCATTTT. It encodes CAISESTFLGDQPQHF. The chain couples TRBV10-3 to TRBJ1-5; the D gene is possibly TRBD1 (5 bases). This CDR3 is built from 16 residues. V was pared by 0 bases and J by 5 bases, with 14 bases between. CDR1 is ENHRY, CDR2 SYGVKD, per germline.